This TCR beta chain comes out of a study of identical twins. Study-wide results and caveats: Modelling approaches yielded underestimates of out-of-frame TCR alpha sharing between monozygotic twins. Beta out-of-frame sequences showed weaker excess twin sharing. Clonotypes of the beta chain that were abundant in cord blood carried fewer insertions (memory repertoires showed none).

Germline loops: CDR1 SGHRS, CDR2 YFSETQ. The CDR3 contains 14 residues. V lost 0 bases, J lost 3 bases, and 9 bases lay in between. This clonotype was counted between two and nine times. What it recognizes is unknown. Using its own MiXCR run on the 5' RACE reads, TCRdb lists one record per CDR3 protein. The repertoire consists of about 920,000 distinct CDR3 sequences, with 12% occurring once and the leading ten covering 1.5% to 2%. This sample was shared with a second study, whose subject was yellow fever vaccine responses in identical twins.

The gene calls are TRBV5-1 and TRBJ2-5; no clear D. Material: PBMCs. The TCR was taken from a woman under 30 in good health. Here the CDR3 DNA reads TGCGCCAGCAGCTTGGGGCAGGATAAAGAGACCCAGTACTTC. Translating gives CASSLGQDKETQYF.